This TCR beta chain originates from a study of T cell repertoires in cytomegalovirus infection. Overall study context: Public TCR beta signatures were indicative of both CMV infection and a matching HLA type.

This clonotype has ten or more counts. TCRdb reanalysed the reads using MiXCR and keeps one entry per CDR3 protein. The top ten hold 25% of the sample, which has some 180,000 distinct CDR3 sequences, 17% seen once. Germline values: CDR1 SGHTA, CDR2 FQGNSA. The CDR3 runs to 16 residues. Trimming cost V 5 bases and J 0 bases, with 11 bases left between them. The TCR sequence derives from a human donor in good health (CMV status not recorded). Some clones in this sample may be carry-over from other donors' samples. Sample: CD8+ T cells from PBMCs. V gene TRBV7-2 combines with J gene TRBJ1-6; D not resolved. CDR3 residues: CASSPPDSSYNSPLHF. The DNA of the CDR3 is TGTGCCAGCAGCCCCCCGGATAGCTCCTATAATTCACCCCTCCACTTT.